This paragraph covers one T cell receptor beta chain sequence. Its specificity is not known. The sample belongs to a study of T cell responses to AZD1222 COVID-19 vaccine. Study-level information: Recipients boosted at about 4 weeks or about 12 weeks are pooled.

The ends were cut back, 3 bases at V and 8 bases at J, with 8 bases in the middle. Germline V CDR1 and CDR2: MDHEN, SYDVKM. The length of the CDR3 is 13 residues. TCRdb's table, derived via immunoSEQ multiplex PCR, lists solely in-frame clones and lacks some. The repertoire holds 120,000 or so clones, less than 95% seen once, with just over 7% in the top ten. Study outcomes and limitations: Two AZD1222 administrations were followed by greater Spike-specific TCR breadth and depth. Clonal diversity was possibly underestimated, and the donors were mostly white British, with more females.

The sequence came from an adult in good health. J is TRBJ1-6 and V is TRBV28; no clear D gene. The sequencing used peripheral blood, collected on day 0 of AZD1222 vaccination. CDR3 in amino acids: CASSLAQDSPLHF. CDR3 DNA sequence: TGTGCCAGCAGTTTGGCCCAGGATTCACCCCTCCACTTT.